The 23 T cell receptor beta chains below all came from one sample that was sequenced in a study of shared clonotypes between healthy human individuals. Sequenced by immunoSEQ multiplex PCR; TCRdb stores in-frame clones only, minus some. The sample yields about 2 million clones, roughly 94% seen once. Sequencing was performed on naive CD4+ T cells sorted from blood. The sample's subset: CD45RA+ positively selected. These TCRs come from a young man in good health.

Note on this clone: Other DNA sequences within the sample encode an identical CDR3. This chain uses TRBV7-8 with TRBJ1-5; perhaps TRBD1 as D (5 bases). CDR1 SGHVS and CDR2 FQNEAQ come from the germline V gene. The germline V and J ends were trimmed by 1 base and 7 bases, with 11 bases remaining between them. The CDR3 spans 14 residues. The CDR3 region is CASSLVQGGQPQHF. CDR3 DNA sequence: TGTGCCAGCAGCTTAGTCCAGGGTGGCCAGCCCCAGCATTTT.

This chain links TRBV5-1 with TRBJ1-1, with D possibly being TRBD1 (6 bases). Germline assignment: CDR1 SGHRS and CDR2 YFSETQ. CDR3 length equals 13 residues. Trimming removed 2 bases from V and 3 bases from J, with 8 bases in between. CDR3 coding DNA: TGCGCCAGCAGCTTTGCAGGGGACACTGAAGCTTTCTTT. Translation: CASSFAGDTEAFF.

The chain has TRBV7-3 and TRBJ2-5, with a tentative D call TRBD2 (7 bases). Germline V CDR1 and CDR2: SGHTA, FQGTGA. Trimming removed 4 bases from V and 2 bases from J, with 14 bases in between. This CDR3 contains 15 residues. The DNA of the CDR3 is TGTGCCAGCAGCTATTCGGGGGGCCTACAAGAGACCCAGTACTTC. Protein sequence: CASSYSGGLQETQYF.

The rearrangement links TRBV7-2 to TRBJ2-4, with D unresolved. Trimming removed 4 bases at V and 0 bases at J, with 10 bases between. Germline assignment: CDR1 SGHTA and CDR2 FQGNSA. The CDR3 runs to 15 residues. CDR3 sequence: CASSSEPLAKNIQYF. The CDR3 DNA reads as TGTGCCAGCAGCTCGGAACCCCTAGCCAAAAACATTCAGTACTTC.

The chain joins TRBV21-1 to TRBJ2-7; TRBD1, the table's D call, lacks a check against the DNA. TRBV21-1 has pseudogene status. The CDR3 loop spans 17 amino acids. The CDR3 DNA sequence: TGTGCCAGCAGCAAAGCGCTAGGAGGACAGGTCCCCTACGAGCAGTACTTC. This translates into CASSKALGGQVPYEQYF.

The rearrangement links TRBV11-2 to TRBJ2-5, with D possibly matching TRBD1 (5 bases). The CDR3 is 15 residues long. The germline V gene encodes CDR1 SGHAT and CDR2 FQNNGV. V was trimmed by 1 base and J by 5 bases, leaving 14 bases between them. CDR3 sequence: CASSLGSGLLETQYF. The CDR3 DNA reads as TGTGCCAGCAGCTTAGGATCAGGGTTATTGGAGACCCAGTACTTC.

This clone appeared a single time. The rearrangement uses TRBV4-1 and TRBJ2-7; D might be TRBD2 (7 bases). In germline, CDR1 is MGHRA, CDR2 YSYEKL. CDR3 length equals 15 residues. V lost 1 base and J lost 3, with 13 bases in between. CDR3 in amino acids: CASSQVGGGHYEQYF. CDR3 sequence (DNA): TGCGCCAGCAGCCAAGTGGGCGGGGGCCACTACGAGCAGTACTTC.

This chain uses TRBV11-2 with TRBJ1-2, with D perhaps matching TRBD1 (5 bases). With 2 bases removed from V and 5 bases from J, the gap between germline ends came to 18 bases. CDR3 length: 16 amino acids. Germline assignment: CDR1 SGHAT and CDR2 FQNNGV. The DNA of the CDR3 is TGTGCCAGCAGCTTAAGCCCTCGAGGAGGGGAGTATGGCTACACCTTC. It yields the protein CASSLSPRGGEYGYTF. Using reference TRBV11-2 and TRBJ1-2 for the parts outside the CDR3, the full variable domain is EAGVAQSPRYKIIEKRQSVAFWCNPISGHATLYWYQQILGQGPKLLIQFQNNGVVDDSQLPKDRFSAERLKGVDSTLKIQPAKLEDSAVYLCASSLSPRGGEYGYTFGSGTRLTVV.

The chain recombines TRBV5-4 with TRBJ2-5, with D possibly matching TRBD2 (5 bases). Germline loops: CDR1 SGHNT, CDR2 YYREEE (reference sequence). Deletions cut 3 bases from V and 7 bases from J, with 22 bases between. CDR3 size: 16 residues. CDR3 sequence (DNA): TGTGCCAGCAGCTACGATAACGGGAAGTCGCCGGTGACCCAGTACTTC. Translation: CASSYDNGKSPVTQYF.

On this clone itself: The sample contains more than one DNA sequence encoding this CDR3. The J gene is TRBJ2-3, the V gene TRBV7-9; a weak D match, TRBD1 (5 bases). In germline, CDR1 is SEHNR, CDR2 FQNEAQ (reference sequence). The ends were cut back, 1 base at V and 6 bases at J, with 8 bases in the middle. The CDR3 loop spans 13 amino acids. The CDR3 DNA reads TGTGCCAGCAGCTTAGATGGGGCGGATACGCAGTATTTT. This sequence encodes CASSLDGADTQYF.

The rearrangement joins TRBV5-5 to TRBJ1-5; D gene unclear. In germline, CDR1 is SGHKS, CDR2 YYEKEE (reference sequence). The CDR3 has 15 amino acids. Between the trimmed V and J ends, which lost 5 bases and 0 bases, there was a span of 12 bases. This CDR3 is CASRGEENSNQPQHF. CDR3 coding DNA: TGTGCCAGCAGGGGCGAGGAAAATAGCAATCAGCCCCAGCATTTT.

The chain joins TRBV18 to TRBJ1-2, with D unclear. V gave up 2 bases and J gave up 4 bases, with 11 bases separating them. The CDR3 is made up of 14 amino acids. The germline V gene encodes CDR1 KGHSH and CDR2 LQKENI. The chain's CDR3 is CASSPVESSYGYTF. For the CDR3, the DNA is TGTGCCAGCTCACCAGTCGAGTCCAGCTATGGCTACACCTTC.

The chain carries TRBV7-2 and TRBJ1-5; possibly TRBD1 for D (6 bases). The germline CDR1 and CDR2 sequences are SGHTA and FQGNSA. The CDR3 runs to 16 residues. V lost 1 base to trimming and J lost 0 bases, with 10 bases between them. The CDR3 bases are TGTGCCAGCAGCTTAGGGACAGCTATTAGCAATCAGCCCCAGCATTTT. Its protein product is CASSLGTAISNQPQHF. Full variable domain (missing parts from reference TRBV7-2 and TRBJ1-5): GAGVSQSPSNKVTEKGKDVELRCDPISGHTALYWYRQSLGQGLEFLIYFQGNSAPDKSGLPSDRFSAERTGGSVSTLTIQRTQQEDSAVYLCASSLGTAISNQPQHFGDGTRLSIL.

The CDR3 DNA follows: TGTGCCAGCAGCTTGCGACAGGGACGTAACTATGGCTACACCTTC. Amino acid sequence: CASSLRQGRNYGYTF. This sequence joins TRBV5-6 and TRBJ1-2; 7 bases match TRBD1. CDR1 SGHDT and CDR2 YYEEEE come from the germline V gene. This CDR3 has 15 amino acids. J lost 1 base, V lost 1 base, and 4 bases had no gene match.

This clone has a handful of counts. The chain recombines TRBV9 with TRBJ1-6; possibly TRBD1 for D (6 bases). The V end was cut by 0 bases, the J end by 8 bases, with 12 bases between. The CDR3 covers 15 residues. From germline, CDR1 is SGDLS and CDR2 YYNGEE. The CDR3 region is CASSVDPGEDSPLHF. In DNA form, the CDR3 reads TGTGCCAGCAGCGTAGACCCAGGGGAAGATTCACCCCTCCACTTT.

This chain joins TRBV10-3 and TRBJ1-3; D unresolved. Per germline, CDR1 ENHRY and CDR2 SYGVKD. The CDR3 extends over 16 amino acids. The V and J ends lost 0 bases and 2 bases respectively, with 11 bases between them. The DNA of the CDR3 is TGTGCCATCAGTGAGTCGGCGGCCCAAACTGGAAACACCATATATTTT. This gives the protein CAISESAAQTGNTIYF.

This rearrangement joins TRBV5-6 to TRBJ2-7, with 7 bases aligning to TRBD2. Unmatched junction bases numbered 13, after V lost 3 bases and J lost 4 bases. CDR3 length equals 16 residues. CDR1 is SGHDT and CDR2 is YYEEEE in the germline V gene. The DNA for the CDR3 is TGTGCCAGCAGCTCGCCGACTACACTCGGGGGGTACGAGCAGTACTTC. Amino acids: CASSSPTTLGGYEQYF.

In DNA, the CDR3 is TGTGCCAGCAGCTTAGGTTGGCTAGCGGGAGCAAGAGATACGCAGTATTTT. This encodes CASSLGWLAGARDTQYF. The chain combines TRBV7-9 with TRBJ2-3, with 10 bases lining up with TRBD2. The CDR3 runs 17 residues. Germline V lookup: CDR1 SEHNR, CDR2 FQNEAQ (reference sequence). With 1 base clipped from V and 5 bases from J, the junction kept 9 bases outside the gene matches.

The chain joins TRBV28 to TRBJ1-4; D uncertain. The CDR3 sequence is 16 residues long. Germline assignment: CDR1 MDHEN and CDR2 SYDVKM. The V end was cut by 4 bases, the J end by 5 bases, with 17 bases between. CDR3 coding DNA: TGTGCCAGCAGTTCTCCCCCGAGGTTGAGAAATGAAAAACTGTTTTTT. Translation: CASSSPPRLRNEKLFF.

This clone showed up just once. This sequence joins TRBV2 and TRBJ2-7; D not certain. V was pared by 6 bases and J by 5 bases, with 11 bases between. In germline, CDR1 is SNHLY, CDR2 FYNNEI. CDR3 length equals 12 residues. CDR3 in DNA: TGTGCCAGCAGGCCCCAGTCCGACGAGCAGTACTTC. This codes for CASRPQSDEQYF.

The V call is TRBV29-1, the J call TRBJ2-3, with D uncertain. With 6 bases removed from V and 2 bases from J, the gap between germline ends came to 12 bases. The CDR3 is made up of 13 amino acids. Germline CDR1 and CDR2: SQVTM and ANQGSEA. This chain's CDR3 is CSVTPRLTDTQYF. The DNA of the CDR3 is TGCAGCGTGACACCTCGTCTCACAGATACGCAGTATTTT.

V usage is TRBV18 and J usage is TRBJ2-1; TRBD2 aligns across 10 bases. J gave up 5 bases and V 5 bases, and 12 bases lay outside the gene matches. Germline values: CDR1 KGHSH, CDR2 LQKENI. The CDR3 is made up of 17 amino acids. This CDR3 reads CASSTTSLLAGHNEQFF. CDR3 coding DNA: TGTGCCAGCTCAACAACCAGTCTACTAGCGGGACACAATGAGCAGTTCTTC.

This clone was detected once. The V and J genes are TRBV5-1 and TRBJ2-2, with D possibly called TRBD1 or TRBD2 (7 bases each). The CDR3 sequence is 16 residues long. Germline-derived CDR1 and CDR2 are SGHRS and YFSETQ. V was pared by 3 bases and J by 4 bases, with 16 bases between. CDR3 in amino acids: CASSWEGARRTGELFF. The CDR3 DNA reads TGCGCCAGCAGCTGGGAGGGGGCGCGGCGCACCGGGGAGCTGTTTTTT.